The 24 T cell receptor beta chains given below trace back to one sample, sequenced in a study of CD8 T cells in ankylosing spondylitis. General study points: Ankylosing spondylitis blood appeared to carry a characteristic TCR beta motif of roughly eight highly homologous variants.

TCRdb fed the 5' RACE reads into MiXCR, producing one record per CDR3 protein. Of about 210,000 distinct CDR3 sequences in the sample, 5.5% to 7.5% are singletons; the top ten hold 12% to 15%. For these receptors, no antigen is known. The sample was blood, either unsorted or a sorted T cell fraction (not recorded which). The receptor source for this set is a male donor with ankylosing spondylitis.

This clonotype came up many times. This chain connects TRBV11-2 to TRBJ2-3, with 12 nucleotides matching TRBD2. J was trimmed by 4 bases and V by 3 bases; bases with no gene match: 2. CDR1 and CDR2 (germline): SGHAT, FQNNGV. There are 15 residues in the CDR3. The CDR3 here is CASSLGLAGPDTQYF. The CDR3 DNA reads TGTGCCAGCAGCTTGGGACTAGCGGGCCCAGATACGCAGTATTTT.

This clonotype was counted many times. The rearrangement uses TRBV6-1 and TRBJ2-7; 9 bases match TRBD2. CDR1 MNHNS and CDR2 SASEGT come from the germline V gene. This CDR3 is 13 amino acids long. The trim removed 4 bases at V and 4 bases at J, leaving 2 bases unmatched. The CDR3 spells CASSGSGSYEQYF. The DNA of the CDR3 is TGTGCCAGCAGTGGTAGCGGGAGTTACGAGCAGTACTTC.

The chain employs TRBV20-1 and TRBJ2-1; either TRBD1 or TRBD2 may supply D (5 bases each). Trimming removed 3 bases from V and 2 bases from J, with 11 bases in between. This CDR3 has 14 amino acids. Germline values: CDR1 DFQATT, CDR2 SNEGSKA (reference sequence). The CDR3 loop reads CSASGAGAYNEQFF. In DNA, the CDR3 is TGCAGTGCTAGCGGGGCGGGTGCCTACAATGAGCAGTTCTTC.

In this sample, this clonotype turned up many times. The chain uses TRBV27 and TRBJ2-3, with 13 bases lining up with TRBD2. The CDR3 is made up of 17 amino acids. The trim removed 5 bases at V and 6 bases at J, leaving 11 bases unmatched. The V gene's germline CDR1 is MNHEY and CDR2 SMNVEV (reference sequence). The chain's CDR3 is CASSLSGLAGPGDTQYF. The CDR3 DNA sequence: TGTGCCAGCAGTCTCTCGGGACTAGCGGGACCGGGGGATACGCAGTATTTT.

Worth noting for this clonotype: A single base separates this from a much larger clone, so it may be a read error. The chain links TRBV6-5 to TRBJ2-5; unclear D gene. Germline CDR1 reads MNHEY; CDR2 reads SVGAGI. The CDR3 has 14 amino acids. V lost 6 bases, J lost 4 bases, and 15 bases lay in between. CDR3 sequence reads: CASRYVRNGETQYF. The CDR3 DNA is TGTGCCAGCAGATATGTTAGGAATGGAGAGACCCAGTACTTC.

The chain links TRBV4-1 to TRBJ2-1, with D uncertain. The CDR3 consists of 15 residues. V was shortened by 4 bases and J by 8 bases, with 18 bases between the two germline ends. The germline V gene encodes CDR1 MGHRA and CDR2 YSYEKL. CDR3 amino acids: CASSPGIDFGDEQFF. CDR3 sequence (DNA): TGCGCCAGCAGCCCAGGAATAGACTTTGGCGATGAGCAGTTCTTC.

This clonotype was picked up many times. The CDR3 region has the DNA TGTGCCAGCAGCTTAACGCAGGCGTGGGAGCAGTACTTC. Amino acids: CASSLTQAWEQYF. The genes are TRBV7-8 and TRBJ2-7; no definite D call. Trimming shortened V by 2 bases and J by 7 bases, and 12 bases separated the two germline ends. Germline V gene lookup returns CDR1 SGHVS and CDR2 FQNEAQ. The length of the CDR3 is 13 residues.

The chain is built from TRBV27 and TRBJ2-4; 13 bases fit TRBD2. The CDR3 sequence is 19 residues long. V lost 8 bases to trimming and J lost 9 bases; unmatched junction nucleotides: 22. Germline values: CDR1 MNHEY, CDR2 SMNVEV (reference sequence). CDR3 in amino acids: CASRPGTGVLAGGPFIQYF. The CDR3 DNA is TGTGCCAGCCGTCCCGGGACAGGGGTACTAGCGGGAGGGCCGTTCATTCAGTACTTC.

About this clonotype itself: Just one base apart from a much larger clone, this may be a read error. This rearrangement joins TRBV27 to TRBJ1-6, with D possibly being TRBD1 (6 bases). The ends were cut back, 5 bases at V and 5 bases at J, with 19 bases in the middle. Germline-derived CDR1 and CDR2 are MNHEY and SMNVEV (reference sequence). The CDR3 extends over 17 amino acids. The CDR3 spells CASSVARDTPNNSPLHF. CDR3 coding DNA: TGTGCCAGCAGTGTGGCAAGGGACACCCCGAATAATTCACCCCTCCACTTT.

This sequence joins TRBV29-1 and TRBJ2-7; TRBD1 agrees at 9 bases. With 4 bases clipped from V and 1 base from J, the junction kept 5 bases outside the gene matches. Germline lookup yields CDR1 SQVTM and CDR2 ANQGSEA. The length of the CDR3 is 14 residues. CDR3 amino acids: CSVGMGQGSYEQYF. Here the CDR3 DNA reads TGCAGCGTTGGGATGGGACAGGGTTCCTACGAGCAGTACTTC.

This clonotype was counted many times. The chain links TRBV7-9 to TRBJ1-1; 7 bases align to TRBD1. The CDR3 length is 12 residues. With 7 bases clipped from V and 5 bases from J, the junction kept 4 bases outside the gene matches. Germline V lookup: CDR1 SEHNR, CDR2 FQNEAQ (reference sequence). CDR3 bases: TGTGCCAGCATCACACAGGGGACTGAAGCTTTCTTT. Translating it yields CASITQGTEAFF. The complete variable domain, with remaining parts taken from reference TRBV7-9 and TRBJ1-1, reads DTGVSQNPRHKITKRGQNVTFRCDPISEHNRLYWYRQTLGQGPEFLTYFQNEAQLEKSRLLSDRFSAERPKGSFSTLEIQRTEQGDSAMYLCASITQGTEAFFGQGTRLTVV.

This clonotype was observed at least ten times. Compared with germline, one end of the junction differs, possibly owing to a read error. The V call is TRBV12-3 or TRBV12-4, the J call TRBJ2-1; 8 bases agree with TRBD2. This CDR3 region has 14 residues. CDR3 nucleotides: TGTGCCAGCAGTATAGCGGGACACCACAATGAGCAGTTCTTC. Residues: CASSIAGHHNEQFF.

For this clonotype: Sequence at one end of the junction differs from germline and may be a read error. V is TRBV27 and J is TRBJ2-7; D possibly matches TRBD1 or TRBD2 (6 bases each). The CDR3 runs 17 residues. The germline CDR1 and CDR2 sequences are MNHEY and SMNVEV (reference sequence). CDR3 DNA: TGTCCCAGCAGTTTATCGCTGGGGGGCTCCCACTCTTACGAGCAGTACTTC. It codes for CPSSLSLGGSHSYEQYF.

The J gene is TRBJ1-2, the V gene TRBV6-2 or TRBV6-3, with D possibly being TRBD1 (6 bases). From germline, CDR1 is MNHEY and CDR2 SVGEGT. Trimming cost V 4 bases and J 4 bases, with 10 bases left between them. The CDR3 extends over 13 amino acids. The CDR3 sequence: CASSFGQLYGYTF. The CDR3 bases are TGTGCCAGCAGTTTCGGACAGCTCTATGGCTACACCTTC.

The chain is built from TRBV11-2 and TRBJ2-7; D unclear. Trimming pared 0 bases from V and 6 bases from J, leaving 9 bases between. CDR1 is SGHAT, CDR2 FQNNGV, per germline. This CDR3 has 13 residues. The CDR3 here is CASSLEVRSEQYF. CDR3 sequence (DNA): TGTGCCAGCAGCTTAGAGGTCCGGTCCGAGCAGTACTTC.

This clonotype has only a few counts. CDR3 sequence: CAISESGSQDEQFF. Written as DNA, the CDR3 is TGTGCCATCAGTGAGTCGGGTAGCCAGGATGAGCAGTTCTTC. This sequence joins TRBV10-3 and TRBJ2-1, with D unclear. The ends were cut back, 0 bases at V and 8 bases at J, with 11 bases in the middle. This CDR3 is 14 amino acids long. Germline V gene sequence: CDR1 ENHRY, CDR2 SYGVKD.

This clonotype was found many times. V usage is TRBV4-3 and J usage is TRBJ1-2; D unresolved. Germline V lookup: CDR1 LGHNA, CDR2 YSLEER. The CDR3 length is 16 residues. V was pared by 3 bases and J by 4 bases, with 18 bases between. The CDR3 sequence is CASSHLMKGRFYGYTF. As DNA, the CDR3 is TGCGCCAGCAGCCATCTGATGAAGGGTAGATTCTATGGCTACACCTTC.

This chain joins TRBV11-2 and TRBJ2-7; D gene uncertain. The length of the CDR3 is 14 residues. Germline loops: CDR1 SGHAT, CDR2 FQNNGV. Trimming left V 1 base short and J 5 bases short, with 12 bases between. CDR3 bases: TGTGCCAGCAGCTTAGTATCGTCGGCACACGAGCAGTACTTC. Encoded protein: CASSLVSSAHEQYF.

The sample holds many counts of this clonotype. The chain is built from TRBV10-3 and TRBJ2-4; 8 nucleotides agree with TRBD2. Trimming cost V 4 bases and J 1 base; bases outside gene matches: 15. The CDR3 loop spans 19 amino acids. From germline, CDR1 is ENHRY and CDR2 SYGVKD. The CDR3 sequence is CAISASNGRAEEAKNIQYF. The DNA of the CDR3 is TGTGCCATCAGTGCATCTAACGGGAGGGCGGAGGAGGCCAAAAACATTCAGTACTTC.

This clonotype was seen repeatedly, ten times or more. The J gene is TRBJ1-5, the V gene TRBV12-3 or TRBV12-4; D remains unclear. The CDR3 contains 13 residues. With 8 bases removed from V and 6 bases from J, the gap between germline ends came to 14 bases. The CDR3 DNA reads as TGTGCCAGCGCCGGGAATTGGGGTCAGCCCCAGCATTTT. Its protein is CASAGNWGQPQHF.

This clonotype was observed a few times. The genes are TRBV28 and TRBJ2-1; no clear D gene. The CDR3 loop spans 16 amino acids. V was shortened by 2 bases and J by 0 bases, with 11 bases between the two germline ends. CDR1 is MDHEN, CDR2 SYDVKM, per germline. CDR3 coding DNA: TGTGCCAGCAGTTTAGGGGTGGGCCTCTCCTACAATGAGCAGTTCTTC. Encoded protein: CASSLGVGLSYNEQFF. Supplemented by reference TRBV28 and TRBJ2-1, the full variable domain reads DVKVTQSSRYLVKRTGEKVFLECVQDMDHENMFWYRQDPGLGLRLIYFSYDVKMKEKGDIPEGYSVSREKKERFSLILESASTNQTSMYLCASSLGVGLSYNEQFFGPGTRLTVL.

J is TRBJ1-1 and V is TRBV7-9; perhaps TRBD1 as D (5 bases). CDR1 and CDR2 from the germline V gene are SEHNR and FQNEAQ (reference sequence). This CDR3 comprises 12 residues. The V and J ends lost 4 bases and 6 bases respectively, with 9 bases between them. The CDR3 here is CASSSQGPEAFF. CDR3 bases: TGTGCCAGCAGCTCCCAGGGTCCTGAAGCTTTCTTT.

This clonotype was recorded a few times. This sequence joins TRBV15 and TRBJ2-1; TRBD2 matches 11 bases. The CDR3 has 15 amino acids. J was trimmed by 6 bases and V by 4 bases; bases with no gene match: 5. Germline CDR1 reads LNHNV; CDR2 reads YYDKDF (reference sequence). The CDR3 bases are TGTGCCACCAGCATAGGGACTAGCGGCCTCAATGAGCAGTTCTTC. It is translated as CATSIGTSGLNEQFF.

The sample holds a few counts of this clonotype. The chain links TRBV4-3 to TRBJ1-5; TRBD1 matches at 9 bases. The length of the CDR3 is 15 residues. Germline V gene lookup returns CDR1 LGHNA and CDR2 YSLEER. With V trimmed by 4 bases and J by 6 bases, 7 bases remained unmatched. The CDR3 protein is CASSPGTGLGQPQHF. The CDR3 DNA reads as TGCGCCAGCAGCCCAGGGACAGGGTTGGGTCAGCCCCAGCATTTT.